The 16 T cell receptor beta chains presented below share a single source sample, sequenced in a study of T cell changes during pregnancy in multiple sclerosis. Profiling relied on immunoSEQ multiplex PCR, and the TCRdb table lists in-frame clones only, not all of them. The data contain 40,000 to 60,000 clones, approximately 92% of them singletons. Sequenced here: CD4+ T cells from peripheral blood mononuclear cells, sampled after pregnancy. These receptors originate from a female donor with multiple sclerosis, enrolled in a pregnancy study.

The CDR3 DNA is TGTGCCAGCAGCTCACCTAACCGGGACAGGGCTTCTGAAGCTTTCTTT. Encoded protein: CASSSPNRDRASEAFF. The rearrangement joins TRBV13 to TRBJ1-1; TRBD1 aligns across 9 bases. V dropped 4 bases and J dropped 6; count of bases not matched to a gene: 12. Germline CDR1 PRHDT, CDR2 FYEKMQ (reference sequence). CDR3 length: 16 residues.

The chain combines TRBV7-2 with TRBJ1-3; the D is unclear. Trimming left V 4 bases short and J 0 bases short, with 13 bases between. CDR3 length equals 16 residues. Germline V CDR1 and CDR2: SGHTA, FQGNSA. The CDR3 region has the DNA TGTGCCAGCAGCTCTATACTTCTTACCTCTGGAAACACCATATATTTT. As protein: CASSSILLTSGNTIYF.

V usage is TRBV7-3 and J usage is TRBJ2-2; TRBD2 aligns across 15 bases. The CDR3 has 17 residues. With V trimmed by 3 bases and J by 3 bases, 2 bases remained unmatched. CDR1 and CDR2 (germline): SGHTA, FQGTGA. CDR3 nucleotide sequence: TGTGCCAGCAGCTTCGGGACTAGCGGGAGGTACACCGGGGAGCTGTTTTTT. This encodes CASSFGTSGRYTGELFF. The entire variable domain, with the rest obtained from reference TRBV7-3 and TRBJ2-2, is as follows: GAGVSQTPSNKVTEKGKYVELRCDPISGHTALYWYRQSLGQGPEFLIYFQGTGAADDSGLPNDRFFAVRPEGSVSTLKIQRTERGDSAVYLCASSFGTSGRYTGELFFGEGSRLTVL.

This chain uses TRBV14 with TRBJ2-2; 13 bases are shared with TRBD2. Germline trimming cut 3 bases from V and 2 bases from J; bases unmatched to any gene: 9. The CDR3 runs to 19 residues. Germline CDR1 SGHDN, CDR2 FVKESK. CDR3 sequence: CASSHMAGLAGPNTGELFF. CDR3 DNA: TGTGCCAGCAGCCATATGGCGGGACTAGCGGGACCAAACACCGGGGAGCTGTTTTTT.

This clone has only one observation. The chain combines TRBV2 with TRBJ2-3; a possible D gene is TRBD1 (5 bases). There are 15 residues in the CDR3. Trimming shortened V by 6 bases and J by 0 bases, and 13 bases separated the two germline ends. CDR1 SNHLY and CDR2 FYNNEI come from the germline V gene. As DNA, the CDR3 is TGTGCCAGCAGGATGGGGCGGACCAGCACAGATACGCAGTATTTT. Its protein is CASRMGRTSTDTQYF.

The V gene is TRBV19, the J gene TRBJ2-3, with D perhaps matching TRBD1 (6 bases). Per the germline V gene, CDR1 is LNHDA and CDR2 is SQIVND (reference sequence). The CDR3 consists of 12 residues. V dropped 5 bases and J dropped 8 bases, with 11 bases sitting between them. CDR3 nucleotide sequence: TGTGCCAGTAGTCCACTAGGGGGTACGCAGTATTTT. Its translation is CASSPLGGTQYF.

This chain connects TRBV5-1 to TRBJ2-2; TRBD1 matches at 7 bases. This CDR3 has 15 amino acids. Per germline, CDR1 SGHRS and CDR2 YFSETQ. J was trimmed by 1 base and V by 3 bases; bases with no gene match: 3. The CDR3 is CASSSRTGNTGELFF. The DNA of the CDR3 is TGCGCCAGCAGCTCCAGGACAGGGAACACCGGGGAGCTGTTTTTT.

The V call is TRBV9, the J call TRBJ2-1, with 12 bases that match TRBD2. The CDR3 sequence is 15 residues long. V shed 3 bases and J 4 bases; nucleotides not matched to a gene: 2. Germline V gene lookup returns CDR1 SGDLS and CDR2 YYNGEE. CDR3 coding DNA: TGTGCCAGCAGCGATGGACTAGCGGGATACAATGAGCAGTTCTTC. Translating it yields CASSDGLAGYNEQFF.

The gene calls are TRBV7-2 and TRBJ1-2, with TRBD1 matching 8 bases. Germline CDR1 is SGHTA and CDR2 is FQGNSA. The CDR3 length is 15 residues. V lost 3 bases and J lost 7; bases outside the gene matches: 10. The CDR3 loop reads CASSFLTGAGSGYTF. In nucleotides, the CDR3 is TGTGCCAGCAGCTTCTTGACAGGGGCGGGGAGTGGCTACACCTTC.

The chain employs TRBV9 and TRBJ2-3; 14 bases agree with TRBD2. Per germline, CDR1 SGDLS and CDR2 YYNGEE. The CDR3 consists of 19 residues. V shed 0 bases, J shed 5 bases, and the junction held 11 bases outside the gene matches. Here the CDR3 DNA reads TGTGCCAGCAGCGTAGAACACCCGGGACTAGCGGGAGCATTAGATACGCAGTATTTT. The encoded protein is CASSVEHPGLAGALDTQYF.

The genes are TRBV6-6 and TRBJ2-3; TRBD2 matches 11 bases. With 5 bases clipped from V and 6 bases from J, the junction kept 4 bases outside the gene matches. The CDR3 totals 14 residues. Germline V gene data show CDR1 as MNHNY and CDR2 as SVGAGI (reference sequence). DNA of the CDR3: TGTGCCAGCAGTCCTGTAGCGGGGGGGGATACGCAGTATTTT. This codes for CASSPVAGGDTQYF.

This clone has at least ten counts. The chain uses TRBV27 and TRBJ2-3, with D perhaps matching TRBD1 (5 bases). CDR3 length: 14 amino acids. Germline V lookup: CDR1 MNHEY, CDR2 SMNVEV (reference sequence). The V gene lost 2 bases and the J gene lost 4 bases, with 10 bases spanning the gap. The CDR3 nucleotides read TGTGCCAGCAGTTTACGTTTGACAGCAGATACGCAGTATTTT. Translated: CASSLRLTADTQYF.

The V and J genes are TRBV4-3 and TRBJ2-2; D may be TRBD2 (6 bases). Trimming took 4 bases from V and 6 from J, leaving 15 bases between them. CDR3 length: 15 amino acids. Germline CDR1 LGHNA, CDR2 YSLEER. The CDR3 DNA follows: TGCGCCAGCAGCCCGAGGTTGGCGGGGCCCGGGGAGCTGTTTTTT. Its protein is CASSPRLAGPGELFF.

The J gene is TRBJ2-7, the V gene TRBV11-3; no definite D call. CDR1 and CDR2 (germline): SGHNT, YENEEA. V lost 0 bases and J lost 3, with 12 bases in between. CDR3 size: 15 residues. CDR3: CASSLDPQSYYEQYF. The CDR3 nucleotides are TGTGCCAGCAGCTTAGATCCACAGTCTTACTACGAGCAGTACTTC. The complete variable domain, with remaining parts taken from reference TRBV11-3 and TRBJ2-7, reads EAGVVQSPRYKIIEKKQPVAFWCNPISGHNTLYWYLQNLGQGPELLIRYENEEAVDDSQLPKDRFSAERLKGVDSTLKIQPAELGDSAVYLCASSLDPQSYYEQYFGPGTRLTVT.

The rearrangement links TRBV21-1 to TRBJ2-7; TRBD1, the D gene given by the table, was not confirmed from the DNA. TRBV21-1 is assigned pseudogene status. This CDR3 has 15 residues. The CDR3 nucleotides are TGTGCCAGCAGCAAAGGGAACAGAACTTCCTACGAGCAGTACTTC. It codes for CASSKGNRTSYEQYF.

The V call is TRBV9, the J call TRBJ2-1, with D maybe TRBD2 (6 bases). Germline CDR1 and CDR2: SGDLS and YYNGEE. The CDR3 covers 15 residues. V was shortened by 0 bases and J by 7 bases, with 14 bases between the two germline ends. CDR3 sequence (DNA): TGTGCCAGCAGCGTAGCTCAGACGGGGAGGAATGAGCAGTTCTTC. It encodes CASSVAQTGRNEQFF. Variable domain in full (rest from reference TRBV9 and TRBJ2-1): DSGVTQTPKHLITATGQRVTLRCSPRSGDLSVYWYQQSLDQGLQFLIQYYNGEERAKGNILERFSAQQFPDLHSELNLSSLELGDSALYFCASSVAQTGRNEQFFGPGTRLTVL.